The rows below give T cell receptor beta chains drawn from one sample of a study of cytomegalovirus exposure and HLA in healthy donors. The method was immunoSEQ multiplex PCR; TCRdb's version includes in-frame clones alone and lacks a portion of them. The sample has approximately 140,000 clones, more than 60% seen once. Sample: PBMCs. The receptors were sampled from a female donor in good health and CMV-seronegative. The CDR3 runs from the conserved cysteine through the conserved F or W. Fields, in order: V gene, D gene, clone size, J gene, CDR3 protein, CDR3 DNA. A D gene is named only where the DNA matches it firmly. Clone size is given for some rows only: seen once, a few or many times, or a class if the clone is expanded.

TRBV9	NA	NA	TRBJ2-2	CASSVPLGGLNTGELFF	TGTGCCAGCAGCGTCCCCCTGGGGGGACTGAACACCGGGGAGCTGTTTTTT
TRBV9	TRBD2	NA	TRBJ2-3	CASSVDGPTSGREQYF	TGTGCCAGCAGCGTAGATGGCCCAACTAGCGGGAGGGAGCAGTATTTT
TRBV7-9	TRBD1	NA	TRBJ2-6	CASSADRGRGSGANVLTF	TGTGCCAGCAGCGCCGACAGGGGGCGCGGCTCTGGGGCCAACGTCCTGACTTTC
TRBV28	TRBD2	NA	TRBJ2-7	CASSEPGTSGSYEQYF	TGTGCCAGCAGCGAGCCCGGGACTAGCGGATCCTACGAGCAGTACTTC
TRBV9	NA	NA	TRBJ1-3	CASSVAEGVSGNTIYF	TGTGCCAGCAGCGTAGCTGAGGGAGTCTCTGGAAACACCATATATTTT
TRBV19	NA	NA	TRBJ1-5	CASSRSGDASNQPQHF	TGTGCCAGTAGCCGGTCAGGTGATGCGAGCAATCAGCCCCAGCATTTT
TRBV5-4	TRBD1	few	TRBJ1-2	CASSSSGGLYGYTF	TGTGCCAGCAGCTCTTCAGGGGGTCTCTATGGCTACACCTTC
TRBV14	TRBD1	few	TRBJ2-7	CASSQNRGSYEQYF	TGTGCCAGCAGCCAGAACAGGGGATCCTACGAGCAGTACTTC
TRBV15	TRBD1	NA	TRBJ1-3	CATSQTGASGNTIYF	TGTGCCACCAGCCAGACAGGGGCCTCTGGAAACACCATATATTTT
TRBV9	TRBD2	NA	TRBJ2-1	CASTGGVGLAYNEQFF	TGTGCCAGCACCGGAGGGGTGGGACTAGCCTACAATGAGCAGTTCTTC
TRBV29-1	NA	NA	TRBJ2-3	CSVLPGIEIDTDTDTQYF	TGCAGCGTTCTACCCGGGATTGAAATCGACACGGACACAGATACGCAGTATTTT
TRBV6-6	NA	few	TRBJ1-1	CASPRGGSNTEAFF	TGTGCCAGCCCGAGGGGGGGCTCGAACACTGAAGCTTTCTTT
TRBV7-3	TRBD2	NA	TRBJ2-3	CASSFGQGLAGVTDTQYF	TGTGCCAGCAGCTTCGGACAGGGACTAGCGGGAGTTACAGATACGCAGTATTTT
TRBV7-9	NA	NA	TRBJ1-5	CASSSLGIQPQHF	TGTGCCAGCAGCTCCCTCGGGATTCAGCCCCAGCATTTT
TRBV5-1	TRBD1	few	TRBJ2-3	CASSLLQGDPSTDTQYF	TGCGCCAGCAGCTTGCTCCAGGGGGACCCTAGCACAGATACGCAGTATTTT
TRBV6-5	TRBD1	few	TRBJ2-7	CASSPRDRVYEQYF	TGTGCCAGCAGTCCGCGGGACAGGGTCTACGAGCAGTACTTC
TRBV27	NA	once	TRBJ1-5	CASSPLDSAFNQPQHF	TGTGCCAGCAGCCCCCTGGACAGCGCTTTCAATCAGCCCCAGCATTTT
TRBV7-8	TRBD2	few	TRBJ2-7	CASRPLAGSYEQYF	TGTGCCAGCAGGCCCCTAGCGGGGTCCTACGAGCAGTACTTC
TRBV6-6	TRBD1	NA	TRBJ2-7	CASSYGTGVYEQYF	TGTGCCAGCAGTTACGGGACAGGGGTGTACGAGCAGTACTTC
TRBV27	TRBD1	NA	TRBJ2-7	CASSSRDSYSYEQYF	TGTGCCAGCAGTTCCCGGGACAGTTACTCCTACGAGCAGTACTTC
TRBV6-1	NA	NA	TRBJ1-1	CASSQGLHTEAFF	TGTGCCAGCAGCCAGGGACTGCACACTGAAGCTTTCTTT
TRBV27	NA	NA	TRBJ1-5	CASSPSTGFLQPQHF	TGTGCCAGCAGCCCGTCGACAGGATTCCTCCAGCCCCAGCATTTT
TRBV29-1	TRBD1	NA	TRBJ1-2	CSVETRTGLSNYGYTF	TGCAGCGTTGAGACAAGGACAGGGCTTTCTAACTATGGCTACACCTTC
TRBV7-9	TRBD1	NA	TRBJ2-7	CASSNTGTGDDEQYF	TGTGCCAGCAGCAATACCGGGACAGGTGACGACGAGCAGTACTTC
TRBV19	TRBD2	NA	TRBJ2-7	CASKTSGTPDGGQYF	TGTGCCAGTAAAACCAGCGGGACCCCCGACGGGGGGCAGTACTTC
TRBV19	NA	NA	TRBJ1-1	CASSIRQGIGGTEAFF	TGTGCCAGTAGTATAAGGCAGGGGATTGGTGGGACTGAAGCTTTCTTT
TRBV28	TRBD1	NA	TRBJ2-5	CASSLRGTDTSGKTQYF	TGTGCCAGCAGTTTAAGGGGGACAGACACATCTGGAAAGACCCAGTACTTC
TRBV7-9	NA	NA	TRBJ1-5	CASSYKGEGQPQHF	TGTGCCAGCAGCTACAAAGGGGAGGGCCAGCCCCAGCATTTT
TRBV10-3	NA	NA	TRBJ2-1	CAISIQQGNEQFF	TGTGCCATCAGCATACAACAGGGCAATGAGCAGTTCTTC
TRBV9	TRBD1	NA	TRBJ2-7	CASGLIDRESGPYEQYF	TGTGCCAGCGGCCTAATAGACAGGGAAAGTGGCCCCTACGAGCAGTACTTC
TRBV30	TRBD1	NA	TRBJ1-1	CAWSLGQSGTEAFF	TGTGCCTGGAGTCTGGGACAGTCAGGCACTGAAGCTTTCTTT
TRBV9	TRBD2	NA	TRBJ2-7	CASSVGSGGDVKQYF	TGTGCCAGCAGCGTAGGCAGCGGGGGGGATGTCAAGCAGTACTTC
TRBV29-1	TRBD1	NA	TRBJ2-3	CSVVSDRGVDTQYF	TGCAGCGTTGTATCGGACAGGGGAGTAGATACGCAGTATTTT
TRBV18	TRBD2	NA	TRBJ2-3	CASSPLIAGADTQYF	TGTGCCAGCTCACCACTAATAGCGGGGGCAGATACGCAGTATTTT
TRBV30	NA	NA	TRBJ1-1	CAWRSTVRMNTEAFF	TGTGCCTGGAGGTCCACAGTTAGGATGAACACTGAAGCTTTCTTT
TRBV10-1	NA	NA	TRBJ1-2	CASSETGSVGYTF	TGCGCCAGCAGTGAGACGGGGTCGGTAGGCTACACCTTC
TRBV7-2	NA	NA	TRBJ1-1	CASGAIQVLNTEAFF	TGTGCCAGCGGAGCTATACAGGTACTGAACACTGAAGCTTTCTTT
TRBV6-6	NA	NA	TRBJ2-4	CASAPGQKNIQYF	TGTGCCAGCGCCCCAGGACAGAAAAACATTCAGTACTTC
TRBV7-2	NA	once	TRBJ1-1	CASSQLILDSPNTEAFF	TGTGCCAGCAGCCAACTTATATTAGACAGCCCGAACACTGAAGCTTTCTTT
TRBV5-8	NA	NA	TRBJ2-1	CASSQGQLTVAYNEQFF	TGTGCCAGCAGCCAGGGACAACTCACGGTGGCCTACAATGAGCAGTTCTTC
TRBV11-2	NA	NA	TRBJ2-7	CASRGQVTYEQYF	TGTGCCAGCAGGGGCCAGGTTACCTACGAGCAGTACTTC
TRBV4-2	TRBD1	NA	TRBJ2-7	CASRTGQGAYEQYF	TGTGCCAGCCGAACGGGGCAGGGGGCCTACGAGCAGTACTTC
TRBV27	NA	NA	TRBJ1-5	CANSFTGVSNQPQHF	TGTGCCAACAGTTTTACCGGAGTTAGCAATCAGCCCCAGCATTTT
TRBV5-1	TRBD1	NA	TRBJ1-1	CASSLGQGVLEAFF	TGCGCCAGCAGCCTCGGACAGGGGGTGCTTGAAGCTTTCTTT
TRBV27	TRBD1	NA	TRBJ1-1	CASTGTGEINTEAFF	TGTGCCAGCACAGGGACAGGGGAAATTAACACTGAAGCTTTCTTT
TRBV18	TRBD1	NA	TRBJ1-2	CASSPVLGQGAYYGYTF	TGTGCCAGCTCACCTGTCTTGGGACAGGGGGCCTACTATGGCTACACCTTC
TRBV5-1	TRBD1	NA	TRBJ2-7	CASSQGARMPEQYF	TGCGCCAGCAGCCAGGGGGCGCGAATGCCCGAGCAGTACTTC
TRBV13	TRBD1	once	TRBJ1-6	CASRAPGQGARNSPLHF	TGTGCCAGCAGGGCGCCGGGACAGGGGGCGAGGAATTCACCCCTCCACTTT
TRBV5-6	TRBD1	few	TRBJ1-1	CASSRDRGTEAFF	TGTGCCAGCAGCAGGGACAGGGGGACTGAAGCTTTCTTT
TRBV5-4	TRBD1	once	TRBJ1-5	CASSLGGLGSNQPQHF	TGTGCCAGCAGCTTAGGGGGCCTAGGTAGCAATCAGCCCCAGCATTTT
TRBV29-1	TRBD1	NA	TRBJ2-3	CSASAQQGRTQYF	TGCAGCGCCTCAGCTCAACAGGGGAGAACACAGTATTTT
TRBV6-5	TRBD1	once	TRBJ1-5	CASSSGQGLNQPQHF	TGTGCCAGCAGTTCGGGACAGGGGCTCAATCAGCCCCAGCATTTT
TRBV28	TRBD1	NA	TRBJ1-2	CASSLTGGWYGYTF	TGTGCCAGCAGCTTGACAGGGGGCTGGTATGGCTACACCTTC
TRBV7-9	TRBD1	NA	TRBJ1-2	CASSVETGGYTF	TGTGCCAGCAGCGTCGAGACAGGGGGCTACACCTTC
TRBV6-1	NA	NA	TRBJ2-7	CASSRGNSYEQYF	TGTGCCAGCAGTCGCGGAAACTCCTACGAGCAGTACTTC
TRBV7-8	TRBD1	NA	TRBJ1-3	CASSPRTGSTGNTIYF	TGTGCCAGCAGCCCAAGGACAGGGAGCACTGGAAACACCATATATTTT
TRBV7-9	TRBD1	NA	TRBJ2-7	CASSPTRRDSSYEQYF	TGTGCCAGCAGCCCAACCCGTCGGGACAGCTCCTACGAGCAGTACTTC
TRBV19	NA	NA	TRBJ1-5	CASRPRGQPQHF	TGTGCCAGTAGACCGCGGGGTCAGCCCCAGCATTTT
TRBV5-1	NA	once	TRBJ1-4	CASSLQGRGTNEKLFF	TGCGCCAGCAGCTTGCAGGGGCGGGGGACTAATGAAAAACTGTTTTTT